A selection of T cell receptor beta chains follows, all from one sample in a study of cytomegalovirus exposure and HLA in healthy donors. The protocol was immunoSEQ multiplex PCR, while the TCRdb copy is restricted to in-frame clones and leaves out a portion. The profile shows roughly 110,000 clones, approximately 76% of them singletons. Sequences were obtained from PBMCs. The source is a man aged 18 to 35 in good health and CMV-seronegative. CDR3s include the opening cysteine and the closing phenylalanine or tryptophan. A D gene is named only where the DNA matches it firmly. Size is omitted from some rows. Given values are once, few, many or a class for expanded clones.

J | size | V | D | DNA | CDR3
TRBJ2-7 | NA | TRBV10-3 | NA | TGTGCCATCAGTGAACAGGGCCGCTACGAGCAGTACTTC | CAISEQGRYEQYF
TRBJ2-5 | NA | TRBV7-9 | NA | TGTGCCAGCAGCTTAGCGGCCGCGGGGACCCAGTACTTC | CASSLAAAGTQYF
TRBJ1-3 | NA | TRBV7-2 | NA | TGTGCCAGCAGCTTAGTCCCCGGGATCTCTGGAAACACCATATATTTT | CASSLVPGISGNTIYF
TRBJ2-1 | NA | TRBV4-2 | NA | TGTGCCAGCAGCCAGAACGCCGAGTTCTACAATGAGCAGTTCTTC | CASSQNAEFYNEQFF
TRBJ1-1 | NA | TRBV2 | NA | TGTGCCAGCAAGAGTCAAGGACCCGAGGGGGCTGAAGCTTTCTTT | CASKSQGPEGAEAFF
TRBJ1-6 | NA | TRBV5-1 | NA | TGCGCCAGCAGCTTGGGGCCTGGGGGCGGGAATTCACCCCTCCACTTT | CASSLGPGGGNSPLHF
TRBJ2-1 | once | TRBV29-1 | TRBD2 | TGCAGCGTTGCCGGGGGGACCAACAATGAGCAGTTCTTC | CSVAGGTNNEQFF
TRBJ1-1 | NA | TRBV9 | NA | TGTGCCAGCAGCCCCCTCATGAGGTGGGGGCACACTGAAGCTTTCTTT | CASSPLMRWGHTEAFF
TRBJ2-3 | NA | TRBV6-6 | TRBD2 | TGTGCCACCGGGGGGGCGGGGGCAGATACGCAGTATTTT | CATGGAGADTQYF
TRBJ2-2 | NA | TRBV7-9 | NA | TGTACCAGCAGCCTAAGGGGGGGTCCGAACACCGGGGAGCTGTTTTTT | CTSSLRGGPNTGELFF
TRBJ2-7 | NA | TRBV7-6 | TRBD1 | TGTGCCAGCAGCCCCTTTCCGGGACAGGGCTACGAGCAGTACTTC | CASSPFPGQGYEQYF
TRBJ2-3 | NA | TRBV4-2 | TRBD2 | TGTGCCAGCAGCCAAGCACTAGCGGGGGGGCCTAGCACAGATACGCAGTATTTT | CASSQALAGGPSTDTQYF
TRBJ2-7 | once | TRBV5-4 | NA | TGTGCCAGCAGCTTGAGGGGACTGGGATACGAGCAGTACTTC | CASSLRGLGYEQYF
TRBJ1-5 | NA | TRBV5-1 | TRBD1 | TGCGCCAGCAGCCGGACAGGGGGCAATCAGCCCCAGCATTTT | CASSRTGGNQPQHF
TRBJ1-5 | NA | TRBV9 | NA | TGTGCCAGCAGCGTAGAGGGGCGAGAGCCCCAGCATTTT | CASSVEGREPQHF
TRBJ2-1 | NA | TRBV10-2 | TRBD2 | TGCGCCAGCAGTGAGAGTAGCGGGGGCGATGAGCAGTTCTTC | CASSESSGGDEQFF
TRBJ2-3 | NA | TRBV2 | NA | TGTGCCAGCAGGGACACCTCGGATCGAGGCACAGATACGCAGTATTTT | CASRDTSDRGTDTQYF
TRBJ1-6 | NA | TRBV5-1 | NA | TGCGCCAGCAGCCTCGCCGGTGGGGGAGGCAATTCACCCCTCCACTTT | CASSLAGGGGNSPLHF
TRBJ2-3 | NA | TRBV29-1 | NA | TGCAGCCCACAAGGTCAGGGGCAAGATACGCAGTATTTT | CSPQGQGQDTQYF
TRBJ1-4 | NA | TRBV12-5 | NA | TGTGCTAGTGGCCGCCCCAGGACAACTAATGAAAAACTGTTTTTT | CASGRPRTTNEKLFF
TRBJ1-2 | few | TRBV28 | NA | TGTGCCACCACGAGGAATGGCTACACCTTC | CATTRNGYTF
TRBJ2-4 | NA | TRBV7-3 | NA | TGTGCCAGCAGTACTGACACAGAAAACATTCAGTACTTC | CASSTDTENIQYF
TRBJ1-4 | NA | TRBV5-1 | TRBD1 | TGCGCCAGCAGCCCGGGACAGGGGAGAGAAAAACTGTTTTTT | CASSPGQGREKLFF
TRBJ1-3 | NA | TRBV27 | NA | TGTGCCAGCAGTTTGCTATATGCTCAATCCAGGGGTGATACTGGAAACACCATATATTTT | CASSLLYAQSRGDTGNTIYF
TRBJ1-4 | NA | TRBV6-1 | NA | TGTGCCAGCACGAGACAGAAGGGTGAAAAACTGTTTTTT | CASTRQKGEKLFF
TRBJ1-2 | NA | TRBV28 | TRBD1 | TGTGCCAGTGGGACAGGGCACTATGGCTACACCTTC | CASGTGHYGYTF
TRBJ2-7 | few | TRBV9 | NA | TGTGCCAGCACCCCGGCCTCCACAGGCTACGAGCAGTACTTC | CASTPASTGYEQYF
TRBJ2-5 | NA | TRBV2 | TRBD2 | TGTGCCAGCAGTGAAACGGCTAGCGGGGGGCGGCTGGAGACCCAGTACTTC | CASSETASGGRLETQYF
TRBJ1-1 | NA | TRBV19 | NA | TGTGCCAGTAACTCGTACACTGAAGCTTTCTTT | CASNSYTEAFF
TRBJ2-7 | NA | TRBV5-1 | NA | TGCGCCAGCAGATCACCAGGGATTTTGAGCTACGAGCAGTACTTC | CASRSPGILSYEQYF
TRBJ1-2 | NA | TRBV19 | NA | TGTGCCAGTAGTATACGGGGGAATGGCTACACCTTC | CASSIRGNGYTF
TRBJ1-6 | NA | TRBV6-1 | TRBD1 | TGTGCCAGCAGTGTGGACAGGGGGCGGTCACCCCTCCACTTT | CASSVDRGRSPLHF
TRBJ2-3 | NA | TRBV7-2 | NA | TGTGCCAGCAGGATCTTGGGAGGAGCAGATACGCAGTATTTT | CASRILGGADTQYF
TRBJ1-1 | NA | TRBV7-2 | TRBD1 | TGTGCCAGCAGCGAAGGGGGCGTGGACACTGAAGCTTTCTTT | CASSEGGVDTEAFF
TRBJ2-7 | NA | TRBV4-3 | NA | TGCGCCAGCAACTCGGAGGAAGAGGGAAAACGCTACGAGCAGTACTTC | CASNSEEEGKRYEQYF
TRBJ2-1 | NA | TRBV6-5 | NA | TGTGCCAGCAGTTACTCGATGCAGGCCTCCTACAATGAGCAGTTCTTC | CASSYSMQASYNEQFF
TRBJ2-3 | NA | TRBV27 | NA | TGTGCCAGCAGAGACCTCCCGGGATACGCTACGCAGTATTTT | CASRDLPGYATQYF
TRBJ1-5 | NA | TRBV7-8 | NA | TGTGCCAGCAGCGTCGACAGTTATAGCAATCAGCCCCAGCATTTT | CASSVDSYSNQPQHF
TRBJ2-2 | NA | TRBV5-1 | TRBD1 | TGCGCCAGCAGCTGGGGACAGGGGCCCACCGGGGAGCTGTTTTTT | CASSWGQGPTGELFF
TRBJ2-3 | NA | TRBV4-3 | TRBD2 | TGCGCCAGCAGCCAAGTTGGCGGGGGGGCCACAGATACGCAGTATTTT | CASSQVGGGATDTQYF
TRBJ2-3 | NA | TRBV28 | NA | TGTGCCAGCAGTCACTATGGACTGACAGATACGCAGTATTTT | CASSHYGLTDTQYF
TRBJ2-7 | NA | TRBV21-1 | NA | TGTGCCAGCAGCAACGGGCGGAGGGGCTACGAGCAGTACTTC | CASSNGRRGYEQYF
TRBJ2-3 | NA | TRBV6-5 | TRBD2 | TGTGCCAGCAGTTTAAACGGGGGGGCCTACGATACGCAGTATTTT | CASSLNGGAYDTQYF
TRBJ1-2 | NA | TRBV10-3 | NA | TGTGCCATCAGTAGGGAGTCAAGCTATGGCTACACCTTC | CAISRESSYGYTF
TRBJ2-7 | NA | TRBV18 | NA | TGTGCCAGCTCACCAGGGCAGCTACTCGAGCAGTACTTC | CASSPGQLLEQYF